What follows are 27 T cell receptor beta chains derived from one specimen sequenced in a study of early T cells in non-severe SARS-CoV-2 infection (dated by TCRdb to the early 2020s). Receptors were amplified or captured by 5' RACE. TCRdb shows the sequencer as NextSeq 500. TCRdb reanalyzed the raw reads on its own, using fastp at Q25 for trimming and MiXCR for clone calling, and kept in-frame beta chains. Every entry covers one CDR3 protein and lists the most common genes and DNA from its rows. The sample data list roughly 26,000 distinct CDR3 sequences, and approximately 5.1% of these were observed just once. Less than 4% of the sample is in the top ten clones. The material sequenced was whole blood. These receptors all stem from an adult who was a healthcare worker with PCR-confirmed SARS-CoV-2 infection or an uninfected control (not recorded which).

This clonotype was detected many times. The rearrangement joins TRBV5-6 to TRBJ2-1; TRBD1 aligns across 8 bases. V lost 2 bases, J lost 2 bases, and 9 bases stayed unmatched. This CDR3 region has 17 residues. CDR1 SGHDT and CDR2 YYEEEE come from the germline V gene. CDR3 coding DNA: TGTGCCAGCAGCTTTGGGGACGGACAGGGTCCCTACAATGAGCAGTTCTTC. This sequence encodes CASSFGDGQGPYNEQFF.

This clonotype has a count of ten or more. The chain uses TRBV5-1 and TRBJ1-4; D gene uncertain. Germline-derived CDR1 and CDR2 are SGHRS and YFSETQ. V dropped 4 bases and J dropped 2 bases, with 15 bases sitting between them. The CDR3 contains 16 residues. The CDR3 sequence is CASSPEPRPTNEKLFF. The CDR3 nucleotides read TGCGCCAGCAGCCCCGAGCCCAGGCCGACTAATGAAAAACTGTTTTTT.

The chain employs TRBV4-3 and TRBJ1-1, with unresolved D. This CDR3 has 15 amino acids. Germline CDR1 and CDR2: LGHNA and YSLEER. V was shortened by 0 bases and J by 3 bases, with 11 bases between the two germline ends. The CDR3 is CASSQDPQRDTEAFF. The CDR3 coding sequence is TGCGCCAGCAGCCAAGATCCACAAAGGGACACTGAAGCTTTCTTT.

In its sample, this clonotype was seen many times. The chain links TRBV5-4 to TRBJ2-1; 12 bases agree with TRBD2. This CDR3 spans 14 amino acids. Germline CDR1 and CDR2: SGHNT and YYREEE (reference sequence). J was trimmed by 10 bases and V by 4 bases; bases with no gene match: 6. The chain's CDR3 is CASSLRTSGAEQFF. The CDR3, as DNA: TGTGCCAGCAGCCTGCGGACTAGCGGGGCCGAGCAGTTCTTC. Variable domain in full (rest from reference TRBV5-4 and TRBJ2-1): ETGVTQSPTHLIKTRGQQVTLRCSSQSGHNTVSWYQQALGQGPQFIFQYYREEENGRGNFPPRFSGLQFPNYSSELNVNALELDDSALYLCASSLRTSGAEQFFGPGTRLTVL.

This sequence joins TRBV6-1 and TRBJ2-4; D is uncertain. This CDR3 is 14 amino acids long. Germline V gives CDR1 MNHNS, CDR2 SASEGT. V was shortened by 5 bases and J by 2 bases, with 10 bases between the two germline ends. CDR3 in amino acids: CASSPRGTKNIQYF. As DNA, the CDR3 is TGTGCCAGCAGTCCTCGTGGGACCAAAAACATTCAGTACTTC.

V gene TRBV12-3 or TRBV12-4 combines with J gene TRBJ2-5; TRBD2 might be the D (5 bases). This CDR3 contains 13 residues. The V end was cut by 3 bases, the J end by 5 bases, with 10 bases between. The CDR3 coding sequence is TGTGCCAGCAGTTTGGCTAGGAGGGAGACCCAGTACTTC. Protein: CASSLARRETQYF.

This clonotype came up many times. This chain links TRBV20-1 with TRBJ2-1; 12 bases are shared with TRBD2. The CDR3 spans 20 residues. Germline CDR1 is DFQATT and CDR2 is SNEGSKA (reference sequence). Germline trimming cut 1 base from V and 3 bases from J; bases unmatched to any gene: 16. This chain's CDR3 is CSARAPRGTSGYLHYNEQFF. DNA for the CDR3: TGCAGTGCTAGAGCCCCTCGGGGGACTAGCGGGTACTTACACTACAATGAGCAGTTCTTC.

This clonotype showed up many times. The chain links TRBV7-6 to TRBJ2-1; TRBD1 agrees at 7 bases. CDR1 is SGHVS and CDR2 is FNYEAQ in the germline V gene. This CDR3 is 15 amino acids long. The J segment lost 4 bases and the V segment lost 3 bases, leaving 6 bases of the junction unmatched. CDR3 region: CASSLGQTLYNEQFF. CDR3 nucleotides: TGTGCCAGCAGCTTGGGACAGACTCTATACAATGAGCAGTTCTTC.

Ten or more counts support this clonotype. V gene TRBV7-8 combines with J gene TRBJ1-5; D uncertain. Trimming cost V 1 base and J 4 bases, with 8 bases left between them. Per germline, CDR1 SGHVS and CDR2 FQNEAQ. CDR3 size: 14 residues. CDR3 coding DNA: TGTGCCAGCAGCTTAGAGGGAAATAATCAGCCCCAGCATTTT. Residues: CASSLEGNNQPQHF.

This clonotype has a handful of counts. V usage is TRBV10-3 and J usage is TRBJ2-5, with 7 bases identical to TRBD2. The germline gives CDR1 ENHRY, CDR2 SYGVKD. V shed 7 bases, J shed 2 bases, and the junction held 4 bases outside the gene matches. This CDR3 comprises 13 residues. For the CDR3, the DNA is TGTGCCATCACTGGCGGGGGTCAAGAGACCCAGTACTTC. This gives the protein CAITGGGQETQYF.

There are a few counts of this clonotype. The chain joins TRBV5-5 to TRBJ2-3, with D tentatively TRBD1 (5 bases). V was clipped by 3 bases and J by 0 bases, with 14 bases between them. Germline CDR1 reads SGHKS; CDR2 reads YYEKEE (reference sequence). The CDR3 length is 16 residues. Written as DNA, the CDR3 is TGTGCCAGCAGCTCGTACGGACAACCTAGCACAGATACGCAGTATTTT. This gives the protein CASSSYGQPSTDTQYF.

A few counts support this clonotype. This chain connects TRBV10-3 to TRBJ1-6; 7 bases are shared with TRBD1. Trimming at V came to 4 bases and at J to 8 bases, leaving 8 bases not matched to a gene. The length of the CDR3 is 15 residues. Germline CDR1 and CDR2: ENHRY and SYGVKD. CDR3 in amino acids: CAISGYGTEDSPLHF. The CDR3 bases are TGTGCCATCAGTGGGTATGGGACAGAAGATTCACCCCTCCACTTT.

This clonotype was seen at least ten times. This chain uses TRBV20-1 with TRBJ2-5; no definite D call. V lost 0 bases, J lost 1 base, and 15 bases lay in between. Germline lookup yields CDR1 DFQATT and CDR2 SNEGSKA (reference sequence). The CDR3 length is 16 residues. The CDR3 reads CSARDQRSKRQETQYF. The DNA for the CDR3 is TGCAGTGCTAGAGATCAAAGGTCAAAACGCCAAGAGACCCAGTACTTC.

There are many counts of this clonotype. The genes are TRBV20-1 and TRBJ2-5; tentatively, D is TRBD2 (7 bases). Trimming shortened V by 2 bases and J by 4 bases, and 8 bases separated the two germline ends. Germline CDR1 reads DFQATT; CDR2 reads SNEGSKA (reference sequence). The CDR3 is 12 residues long. The CDR3 protein is CSARRGGETQYF. The CDR3 nucleotides are TGCAGTGCTAGAAGGGGGGGAGAGACCCAGTACTTC.

At least ten counts were recorded for this clonotype. The CDR3 DNA reads as TGTGCCAGCAACGCGGGACAGGCGTATGGCTACACCTTC. As protein: CASNAGQAYGYTF. The V call is TRBV12-3 or TRBV12-4, the J call TRBJ1-2, with TRBD1 matching 8 bases. The length of the CDR3 is 13 residues. V shed 7 bases, J shed 5 bases, and the junction held 6 bases outside the gene matches.

The CDR3 DNA follows: TGTGCCAGCAGTATTTCGATGAACACTGAAGCTTTCTTT. As protein: CASSISMNTEAFF. The chain employs TRBV12-3 or TRBV12-4 and TRBJ1-1; D uncertain. V lost 5 bases, J lost 0 bases, and 7 bases lay in between. The CDR3 totals 13 residues.

This clonotype is labeled as medium-sized. CDR3 sequence (DNA): TGTGCCAGCAGCACACAGCAGATGAACACTGAAGCTTTCTTT. It codes for CASSTQQMNTEAFF. The rearrangement uses TRBV7-2 and TRBJ1-1; D unresolved. This CDR3 contains 14 residues. V was cut by 5 bases and J by 0 bases, with 10 bases left in between. CDR1 is SGHTA, CDR2 FQGNSA, per germline.

This clonotype showed up many times. The chain uses TRBV25-1 and TRBJ2-3; D ambiguous. CDR1 and CDR2 from the germline V gene are MGHDK and SYGVNS. The CDR3 sequence is 16 residues long. With 1 base removed from V and 6 bases from J, the gap between germline ends came to 17 bases. CDR3 nucleotides: TGTGCCAGCAGTGAATTCGGACGTCAAAAGAGGGATACGCAGTATTTT. This encodes CASSEFGRQKRDTQYF.

In its sample, this clonotype was seen many times. The chain links TRBV10-3 to TRBJ2-3, with D perhaps TRBD1 or TRBD2 (7 bases each). Germline V gene data show CDR1 as ENHRY and CDR2 as SYGVKD. This CDR3 has 13 residues. The germline V and J ends were trimmed by 10 bases and 5 bases, with 16 bases remaining between them. CDR3 DNA: TGTGCCACCCAGGGGGGGCAAGGAGATACGCAGTATTTT. Protein product: CATQGGQGDTQYF.

The chain joins TRBV3-1 to TRBJ2-7; no reliable D call. Germline assignment: CDR1 LGHDT and CDR2 YNNKEL (reference sequence). This CDR3 spans 14 amino acids. V dropped 4 bases and J dropped 0 bases, with 10 bases sitting between them. The CDR3 coding sequence is TGTGCCAGCAGCCGCCAACTTGTCTCCTACGAGCAGTACTTC. It codes for CASSRQLVSYEQYF.

This clonotype was counted ten times or more. The V call is TRBV6-5, the J call TRBJ1-5, with D possibly matching TRBD1 (5 bases). The V end was cut by 0 bases, the J end by 1 base, with 10 bases between. The CDR3 loop spans 16 amino acids. Germline V gene lookup returns CDR1 MNHEY and CDR2 SVGAGI. The CDR3 sequence: CASSYSAGDSNQPQHF. CDR3 nucleotides: TGTGCCAGCAGTTACTCAGCTGGGGACAGCAATCAGCCCCAGCATTTT.

This clonotype came up many times. CDR3 sequence: CASSPDRWKSFQETQYF. In DNA form, the CDR3 reads TGTGCCAGCAGCCCGGACAGGTGGAAGTCTTTCCAAGAGACCCAGTACTTC. This chain joins TRBV14 and TRBJ2-5; the match to TRBD1 covers 7 bases. This CDR3 spans 17 amino acids. Per the germline V gene, CDR1 is SGHDN and CDR2 is FVKESK. Trimming cost V 4 bases and J 1 base; bases outside gene matches: 12.

This clonotype was seen a handful of times. V is TRBV3-1 and J is TRBJ2-3, with 14 bases matching TRBD2. Trimming cost V 4 bases and J 1 base; bases outside gene matches: 13. The CDR3 covers 20 residues. CDR1 and CDR2 (germline): LGHDT, YNNKEL (reference sequence). CDR3 residues: CASSRFAWTSGGPRTDTQYF. The CDR3 DNA reads TGTGCCAGCAGCCGCTTCGCTTGGACTAGCGGGGGGCCTCGCACAGATACGCAGTATTTT.

This clonotype was found many times. The chain joins TRBV4-1 to TRBJ1-5, with a possible D match to TRBD1 (5 bases). This CDR3 comprises 15 residues. Trimming took 5 bases from V and 5 from J, leaving 16 bases between them. Per germline, CDR1 MGHRA and CDR2 YSYEKL. This CDR3 is CASSFDSHGDQPQHF. CDR3 nucleotide sequence: TGCGCCAGCAGCTTCGACAGCCATGGCGATCAGCCCCAGCATTTT.

The chain carries TRBV20-1 and TRBJ2-7; D tentatively fits TRBD1 or TRBD2 (6 bases each). V lost 3 bases to trimming and J lost 6 bases, with 18 bases between them. Germline V gene lookup returns CDR1 DFQATT and CDR2 SNEGSKA (reference sequence). This CDR3 spans 14 amino acids. The CDR3 spells CSASTGAVVSEQYF. Written as DNA, the CDR3 is TGCAGTGCTAGCACGGGGGCAGTTGTGAGCGAGCAGTACTTC.

This clonotype occurred a few times. The gene calls are TRBV20-1 and TRBJ1-4; a possible D gene is TRBD1 (5 bases). The CDR3 loop spans 14 amino acids. V was shortened by 6 bases and J by 8 bases, with 19 bases between the two germline ends. Looked up from germline, CDR1 is DFQATT and CDR2 is SNEGSKA (reference sequence). The CDR3 bases are TGCAGTGCCCCCGGGCCAGGGAGAGGGGAAAAACTGTTTTTT. It is translated as CSAPGPGRGEKLFF.

A word on this clonotype: A much larger clone is a single base away; this may be a read error. This chain joins TRBV4-3 and TRBJ2-3, with 7 bases aligning to TRBD2. This CDR3 spans 16 amino acids. V was pared by 1 base and J by 2 bases, with 6 bases of the junction left unmatched. Looked up from germline, CDR1 is LGHNA and CDR2 is YSLEER. The CDR3 loop is CASSQGAGTTTDTQYF. The DNA of the CDR3 is TGCGCCAGCAGCCAAGGTGCGGGGACTACCACAGATACGCAGTATTTT.